The 13 T cell receptor beta chains presented below share a single source sample, sequenced in a study of breast tumors, draining lymph nodes, adjacent tissues. TCRdb independently ran MiXCR on the multiplex PCR reads; one entry per CDR3 protein. The table lists over 15,000 distinct CDR3 sequences, around 50% of them singletons. Material: tumor-adjacent breast tissue. The receptors were sampled from a female donor with breast cancer. Some clones in this sample may be carry-over from other donors' samples.

The V call is TRBV7-8, the J call TRBJ2-2; D is undetermined. Germline CDR1 and CDR2: SGHVS and FQNEAQ. This CDR3 region has 13 residues. V was pared by 3 bases and J by 6 bases, with 8 bases between. The CDR3 DNA reads as TGTGCCAGCAGCTTGAGAAACGCCGGGGAGCTGTTTTTT. It is translated as CASSLRNAGELFF.

This clonotype was observed many times. A much more abundant neighbour one base away suggests this may be a read error. The V call is TRBV20-1, the J call TRBJ1-2; D is possibly TRBD1 (5 bases). V was cut by 2 bases and J by 4 bases, with 17 bases left in between. Germline lookup yields CDR1 DFQATT and CDR2 SNEGSKA (reference sequence). The length of the CDR3 is 15 residues. CDR3 loop: CSARPPWTTTYGYTF. CDR3 DNA sequence: TGCAGTGCTAGACCCCCCTGGACAACTACCTATGGCTACACCTTC.

The sample holds many counts of this clonotype. The rearrangement joins TRBV4-1 to TRBJ2-2; TRBD2 matches at 9 bases. CDR1 is MGHRA, CDR2 YSYEKL, per germline. V lost 1 base, J lost 4 bases, and 4 bases stayed unmatched. The CDR3 contains 16 residues. The CDR3 coding sequence is TGCGCCAGCAGCCAAGTTAGCGGGAGTATCACCGGGGAGCTGTTTTTT. Residues: CASSQVSGSITGELFF.

The chain uses TRBV24-1 and TRBJ2-1; the match to TRBD2 covers 12 bases. The germline V gene has CDR1 KGHDR and CDR2 SFDVKD. This CDR3 has 17 amino acids. V lost 5 bases to trimming and J lost 7 bases; unmatched junction nucleotides: 11. The CDR3 sequence: CATSGGLAGGPENEQFF. The CDR3 DNA reads as TGTGCCACCAGTGGAGGCCTAGCGGGAGGGCCCGAGAATGAGCAGTTCTTC.

The chain links TRBV3-1 to TRBJ2-7; the match to TRBD2 covers 12 bases. Trimming at V came to 1 base and at J to 4 bases, leaving 2 bases not matched to a gene. CDR1 is LGHDT, CDR2 YNNKEL, per germline (reference sequence). The CDR3 contains 15 residues. CDR3 protein: CASSQGGLAGYEQYF. The CDR3 region has the DNA TGTGCCAGCAGCCAAGGCGGACTAGCGGGGTACGAGCAGTACTTC.

There are many counts of this clonotype. The chain employs TRBV7-9 and TRBJ2-6, with D unclear. Trimming cost V 6 bases and J 0 bases, with 15 bases left between them. The CDR3 has 17 amino acids. Germline assignment: CDR1 SEHNR and CDR2 FQNEAQ (reference sequence). The CDR3 loop is CASRAPGGTSGANVLTF. CDR3 sequence (DNA): TGTGCCAGCAGGGCTCCTGGCGGAACCTCTGGGGCCAACGTCCTGACTTTC.

By frequency in the sample, this clonotype is large. The V and J genes are TRBV7-9 and TRBJ2-5; TRBD2 aligns across 11 bases. The CDR3 extends over 17 amino acids. V dropped 5 bases and J dropped 7; count of bases not matched to a gene: 15. Germline lookup yields CDR1 SEHNR and CDR2 FQNEAQ (reference sequence). As DNA, the CDR3 is TGTGCCAGCAGCCACACCGGGACTAGCGGAGGGAGTGGGACCCAGTACTTC. Translation gives CASSHTGTSGGSGTQYF.

For this clonotype: The CDR3 end shows no conserved phenylalanine or tryptophan, and so a read error is likely. The limits of the CDR3 on the DNA are not certain, so only TCRdb's listed CDR3 is given. The CDR3 loop is CASSEDGPTASPNR. The V call is TRBV10-1, the J call TRBJ2-1; the table's TRBD2 call for D was not verified on the DNA. Germline V gives CDR1 WNHNN, CDR2 SYGVQD (reference sequence). Termini included, the CDR3 measures 14 amino acids.

This clonotype was seen at least ten times. This could be a read error, since a much larger clone is one nucleotide away. The rearrangement links TRBV6-2 or TRBV6-3 to TRBJ2-7, with D tentatively TRBD2 (5 bases). This CDR3 contains 12 residues. Per germline, CDR1 MNHEY and CDR2 SVGEGT. Trimming took off 5 bases at V and 7 bases at J, with 12 bases between the two ends. Written as DNA, the CDR3 is TGTGCCAGCAGTCACAACCCGGGAGAGCAGTACTTC. Translated, it gives CASSHNPGEQYF.

This clonotype was detected many times. Given a much more abundant clone one base away, this may be a read error. The chain is built from TRBV20-1 and TRBJ2-7, with 10 bases that match TRBD2. Germline CDR1 and CDR2: DFQATT and SNEGSKA (reference sequence). This CDR3 comprises 14 residues. CDR3 DNA sequence: TGCAGTGCTAGTCTAGCGGGGGCCTCCTCCGAGCAGTACTTC. Protein: CSASLAGASSEQYF.

This clonotype appeared many times. This clone may be a read error of a much larger clone one base away. CDR3 in amino acids: CSAIGREDLSF. DNA for the CDR3: TGCAGTGCTATCGGGCGGGAGGATTTATCCTTC. The chain employs TRBV20-1 and TRBJ2-1; 8 bases fit TRBD2. In germline, CDR1 is DFQATT, CDR2 SNEGSKA (reference sequence). This CDR3 region has 11 residues.

The chain links TRBV5-1 to TRBJ2-1; 7 positions match TRBD1. V was pared by 5 bases and J by 8 bases, with 10 bases of the junction left unmatched. The length of the CDR3 is 14 residues. The germline gives CDR1 SGHRS, CDR2 YFSETQ. CDR3 bases: TGCGCCAGCAGAGTCGAGGGGCAGGGGGATGAGCAGTTCTTC. Amino acid sequence: CASRVEGQGDEQFF. The variable domain in full, completed from reference TRBV5-1 and TRBJ2-1, reads KAGVTQTPRYLIKTRGQQVTLSCSPISGHRSVSWYQQTPGQGLQFLFEYFSETQRNKGNFPGRFSGRQFSNSRSEMNVSTLELGDSALYLCASRVEGQGDEQFFGPGTRLTVL.

V is TRBV4-1 and J is TRBJ2-5, with D possibly matching TRBD1 (6 bases). V gave up 0 bases and J gave up 5 bases, with 16 bases separating them. Germline loops: CDR1 MGHRA, CDR2 YSYEKL. The CDR3 loop spans 16 amino acids. In nucleotides, the CDR3 is TGCGCCAGCAGCCAAGATCGGGCTAGGCAGGGGGAGACCCAGTACTTC. Its protein is CASSQDRARQGETQYF.